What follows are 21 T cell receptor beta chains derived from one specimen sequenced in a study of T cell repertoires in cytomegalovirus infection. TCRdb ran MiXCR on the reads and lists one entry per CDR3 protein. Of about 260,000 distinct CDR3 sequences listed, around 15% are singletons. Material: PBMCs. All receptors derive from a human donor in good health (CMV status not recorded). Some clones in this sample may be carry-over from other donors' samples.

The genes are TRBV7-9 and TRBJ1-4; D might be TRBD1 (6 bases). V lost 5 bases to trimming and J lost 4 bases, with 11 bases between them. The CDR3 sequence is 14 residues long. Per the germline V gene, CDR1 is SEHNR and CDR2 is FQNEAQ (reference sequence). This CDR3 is CASSRRGFNEKLFF. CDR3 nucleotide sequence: TGTGCCAGCAGCCGCAGGGGATTTAATGAAAAACTGTTTTTT.

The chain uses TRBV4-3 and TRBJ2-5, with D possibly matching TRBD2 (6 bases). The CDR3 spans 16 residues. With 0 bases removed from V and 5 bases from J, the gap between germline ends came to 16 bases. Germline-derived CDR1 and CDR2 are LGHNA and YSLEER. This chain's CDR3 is CASSQDGSGVRETQYF. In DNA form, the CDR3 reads TGCGCCAGCAGCCAAGATGGGTCGGGAGTTAGGGAGACCCAGTACTTC.

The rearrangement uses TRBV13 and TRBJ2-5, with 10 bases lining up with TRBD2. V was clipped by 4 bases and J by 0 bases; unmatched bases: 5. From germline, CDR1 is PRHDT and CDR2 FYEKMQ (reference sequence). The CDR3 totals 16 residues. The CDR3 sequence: CASSWASGGHQETQYF. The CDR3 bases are TGTGCCAGCAGCTGGGCTAGCGGGGGCCACCAAGAGACCCAGTACTTC.

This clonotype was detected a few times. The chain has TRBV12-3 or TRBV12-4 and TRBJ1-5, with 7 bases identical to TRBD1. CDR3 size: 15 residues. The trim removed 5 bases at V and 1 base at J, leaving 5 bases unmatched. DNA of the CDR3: TGTGCCAGCAGTCCCAGGGGGGGGAGCAATCAGCCCCAGCATTTT. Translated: CASSPRGGSNQPQHF.

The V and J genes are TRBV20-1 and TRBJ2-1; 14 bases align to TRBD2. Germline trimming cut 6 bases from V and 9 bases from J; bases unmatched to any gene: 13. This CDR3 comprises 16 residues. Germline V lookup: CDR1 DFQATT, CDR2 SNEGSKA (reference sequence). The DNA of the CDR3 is TGCAGTGCCCTACGCCCGGGACTAGCGGGAGTAGGTGAGCAGTTCTTC. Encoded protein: CSALRPGLAGVGEQFF.

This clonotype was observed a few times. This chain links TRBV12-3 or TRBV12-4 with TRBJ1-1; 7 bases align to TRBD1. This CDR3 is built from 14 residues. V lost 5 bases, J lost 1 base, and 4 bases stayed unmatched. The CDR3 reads CASSAWDRNTEAFF. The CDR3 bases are TGTGCCAGCAGTGCATGGGACAGGAACACTGAAGCTTTCTTT.

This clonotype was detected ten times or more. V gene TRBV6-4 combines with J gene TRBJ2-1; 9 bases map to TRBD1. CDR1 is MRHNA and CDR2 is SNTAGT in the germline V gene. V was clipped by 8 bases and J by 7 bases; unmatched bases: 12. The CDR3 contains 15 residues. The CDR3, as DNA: TGTGCCAGCGCCCTTGAGGGACAGGGTTGGAATGAGCAGTTCTTC. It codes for CASALEGQGWNEQFF.

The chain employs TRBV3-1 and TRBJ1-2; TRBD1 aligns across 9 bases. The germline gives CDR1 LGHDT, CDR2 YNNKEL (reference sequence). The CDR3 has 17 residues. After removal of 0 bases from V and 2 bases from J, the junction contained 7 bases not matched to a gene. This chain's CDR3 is CASSQEGTGLTNYGYTF. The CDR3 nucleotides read TGTGCCAGCAGCCAAGAAGGGACAGGGCTAACCAACTATGGCTACACCTTC.

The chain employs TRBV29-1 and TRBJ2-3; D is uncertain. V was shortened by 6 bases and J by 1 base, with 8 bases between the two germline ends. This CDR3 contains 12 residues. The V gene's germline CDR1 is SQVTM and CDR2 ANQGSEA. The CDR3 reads CSVMDGTDTQYF. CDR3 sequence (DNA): TGCAGCGTCATGGACGGCACAGATACGCAGTATTTT.

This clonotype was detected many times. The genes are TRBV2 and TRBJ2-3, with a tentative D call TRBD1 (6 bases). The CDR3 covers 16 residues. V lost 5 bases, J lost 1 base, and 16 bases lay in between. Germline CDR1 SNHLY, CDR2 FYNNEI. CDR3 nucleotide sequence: TGTGCCAGCAGTTCGAGACAGGTTGGGGGCACAGATACGCAGTATTTT. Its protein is CASSSRQVGGTDTQYF.

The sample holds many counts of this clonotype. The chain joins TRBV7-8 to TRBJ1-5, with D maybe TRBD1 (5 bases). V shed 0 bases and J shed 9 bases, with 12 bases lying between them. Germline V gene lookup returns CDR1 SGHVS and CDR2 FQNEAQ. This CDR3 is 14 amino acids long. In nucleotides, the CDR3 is TGTGCCAGCAGCTTAGCAGGGACCGGCCCGCCCCAGCATTTT. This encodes CASSLAGTGPPQHF.

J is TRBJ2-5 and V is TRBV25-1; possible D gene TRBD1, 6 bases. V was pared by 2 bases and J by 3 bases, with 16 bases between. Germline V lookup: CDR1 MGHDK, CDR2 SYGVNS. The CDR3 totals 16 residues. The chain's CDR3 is CASSEKSGVVKETQYF. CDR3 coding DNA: TGTGCCAGCAGTGAAAAGTCAGGGGTTGTGAAAGAGACCCAGTACTTC.

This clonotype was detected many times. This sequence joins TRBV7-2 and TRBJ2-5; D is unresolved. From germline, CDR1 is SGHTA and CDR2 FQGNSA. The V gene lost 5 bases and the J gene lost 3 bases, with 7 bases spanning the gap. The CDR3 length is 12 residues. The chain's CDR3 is CASSNREETQYF. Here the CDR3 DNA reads TGTGCCAGCAGCAACCGGGAAGAGACCCAGTACTTC.

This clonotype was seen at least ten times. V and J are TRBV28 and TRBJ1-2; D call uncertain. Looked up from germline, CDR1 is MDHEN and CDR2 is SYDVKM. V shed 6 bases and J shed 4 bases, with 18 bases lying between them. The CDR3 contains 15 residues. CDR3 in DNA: TGTGCCAGCAGCCAAATCCCCCCGGACCTCTATGGCTACACCTTC. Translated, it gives CASSQIPPDLYGYTF.

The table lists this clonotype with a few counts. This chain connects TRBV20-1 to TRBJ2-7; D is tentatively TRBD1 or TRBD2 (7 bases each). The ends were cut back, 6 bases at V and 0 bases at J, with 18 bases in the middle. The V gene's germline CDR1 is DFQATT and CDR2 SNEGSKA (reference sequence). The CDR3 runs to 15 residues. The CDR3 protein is CSASEAGQLSYEQYF. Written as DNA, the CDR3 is TGCAGTGCCAGCGAAGCGGGACAGCTCTCCTACGAGCAGTACTTC.

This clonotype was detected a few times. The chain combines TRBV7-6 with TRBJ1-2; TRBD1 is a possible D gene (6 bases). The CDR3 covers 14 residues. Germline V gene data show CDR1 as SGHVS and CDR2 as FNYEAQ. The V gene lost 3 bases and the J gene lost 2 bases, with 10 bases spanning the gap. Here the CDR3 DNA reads TGTGCCAGCAGCTTGGGCAGGGGCAACTATGGCTACACCTTC. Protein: CASSLGRGNYGYTF.

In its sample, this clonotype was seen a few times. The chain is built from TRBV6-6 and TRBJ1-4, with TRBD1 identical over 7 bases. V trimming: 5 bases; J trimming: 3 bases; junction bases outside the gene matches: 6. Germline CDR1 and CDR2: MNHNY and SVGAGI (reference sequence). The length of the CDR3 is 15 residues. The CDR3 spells CASSDRANSNEKLFF. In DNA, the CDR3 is TGTGCCAGCAGTGACAGGGCTAACTCTAATGAAAAACTGTTTTTT.

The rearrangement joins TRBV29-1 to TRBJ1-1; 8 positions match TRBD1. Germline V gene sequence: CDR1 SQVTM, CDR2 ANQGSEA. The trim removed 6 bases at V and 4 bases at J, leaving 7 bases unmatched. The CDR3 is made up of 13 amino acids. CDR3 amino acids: CSVKTGVGTEAFF. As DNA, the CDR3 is TGCAGCGTGAAGACAGGGGTGGGCACTGAAGCTTTCTTT.

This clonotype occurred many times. The CDR3 DNA is TGTGCCAGTAGTATTACATCCGGACGGATTTCCCTGAACACCATATATTTT. This gives the protein CASSITSGRISLNTIYF. This sequence joins TRBV19 and TRBJ1-3; D gene uncertain. V shed 3 bases and J shed 7 bases, with 22 bases lying between them. This CDR3 is built from 17 residues. Germline CDR1 LNHDA, CDR2 SQIVND (reference sequence).

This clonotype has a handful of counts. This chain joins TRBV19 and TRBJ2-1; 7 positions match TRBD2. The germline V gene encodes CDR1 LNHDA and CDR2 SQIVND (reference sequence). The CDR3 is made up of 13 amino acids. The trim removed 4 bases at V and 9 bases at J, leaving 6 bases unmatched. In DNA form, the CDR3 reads TGTGCCAGTAGTAATGCGGGAGCGTCTGAGCAGTTCTTC. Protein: CASSNAGASEQFF.

DNA of the CDR3: TGCAGCGTTCGACAGGGTGGTGCCGGGGAGCTGTTTTTT. Translation gives CSVRQGGAGELFF. The V gene is TRBV29-1, the J gene TRBJ2-2; 7 bases map to TRBD1. The V and J ends lost 5 bases and 6 bases, in that order; junction bases with no gene match: 6. Germline CDR1 reads SQVTM; CDR2 reads ANQGSEA. This CDR3 has 13 amino acids.